The source of this T cell receptor beta chain is a study of blood T cell repertoires in COVID-19 (dated by TCRdb to about 2020). About the full investigation: Samples from collaborators originated in the United States, Italy and Spain and spanned both the acute and convalescent phases of COVID-19. HLA class I and class II types, where available, came from metadata supplied by the sample provider rather than from assay-based typing. Sample metadata almost always included a de-identified subject ID, COVID-19 status, age in years and sex. A freely available public database, intended as a resource for researchers studying the immune response to SARS-CoV-2, is where the repertoires were released. The dataset comprised deeply sampled blood TCRbeta repertoires from subjects exposed to, actively infected with, or recovered from COVID-19. The samples were drawn from the first 160 participants of the ongoing ImmuneRACE study and from some 1,300 subjects provided by 6 global collaborators. The prospective study material was composed of cDNA or gDNA derived from T cells, B-cell-depleted T cells, or PBMCs. General findings and caveats noted by the study authors: Clinical and demographic metadata were provided uncurated, with the amount varying by source and participant.

TCRbeta CDR3 regions were amplified from genomic DNA by means of the immunoSEQ Assay, a bias-controlled multiplex PCR. Concerning the study's data processing: Nucleated cell counts per sample were estimated from amplification of reference gene primers within the assay. To quantify the absolute abundance of each unique TCRbeta CDR3 rearrangement, sequence reads were collapsed and filtered. For each sample, productive Simpson clonality was calculated by taking the square root of Simpson's diversity index across productive rearrangements. As stored in TCRdb, this immuneACCESS dataset retains in-frame rearrangements with V and J assigned. A fraction of the clones does not appear; measured against another copy, unresolved V genes explain less than half of the discrepancy, and the remainder lacks a known reason. V and J calls and clone size are those listed in that table; D and trimming were worked out from the DNA. Across this sample there are some 100,000 clones, with about 90% seen only once. The biggest ten clones account for approximately 7.3% of the sample.

Turning to this clone: The clone's antigen remains unknown. No much larger clone is present one base from it, and per-base qualities are unavailable.

The collaborating institutions used their own protocols to collect whole blood in K2EDTA tubes. For TCRbeta analysis, collaborator samples were shipped as frozen whole blood, as isolated PBMCs, or as DNA extracted from either sample type. At the junction V is shortened by 1 base and J by 5 bases; bases outside the gene matches: 5. Taken from cysteine to phenylalanine, the CDR3 has 16 residues. The CDR3 DNA has 48 bases and is translated from base 1. The germline V gene (reference sequence) yields LGHDT for CDR1 and YNNKEL for CDR2. Material for sequencing was peripheral blood. The sequence links TRBV3-1 (or the pseudogene TRBV3-2) to TRBJ1-6; the central 7 bases match TRBD1. This clonotype was obtained from a young man in a cohort sampled during active COVID-19. The CDR3 protein: CASSQVTGANNSPLHF. The base sequence is TGTGCCAGCAGCCAAGTTACAGGGGCAAATAATTCACCCCTCCACTTT.